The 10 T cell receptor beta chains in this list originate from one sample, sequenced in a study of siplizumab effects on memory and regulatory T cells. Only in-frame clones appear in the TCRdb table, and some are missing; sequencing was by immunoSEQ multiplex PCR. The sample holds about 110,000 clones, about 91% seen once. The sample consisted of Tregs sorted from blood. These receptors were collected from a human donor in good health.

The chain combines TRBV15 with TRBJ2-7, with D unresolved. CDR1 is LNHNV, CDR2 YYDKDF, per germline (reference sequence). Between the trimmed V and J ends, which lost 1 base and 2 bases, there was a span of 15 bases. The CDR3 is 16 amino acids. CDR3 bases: TGTGCCACCAGCAGAGGTAACACCCTCTACACCTACGAGCAGTACTTC. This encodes CATSRGNTLYTYEQYF.

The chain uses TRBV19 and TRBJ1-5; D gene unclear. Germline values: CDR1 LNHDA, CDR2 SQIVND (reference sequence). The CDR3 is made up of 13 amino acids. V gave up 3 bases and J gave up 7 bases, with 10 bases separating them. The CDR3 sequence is CASSISASQPQHF. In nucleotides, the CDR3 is TGTGCCAGTAGTATCTCGGCAAGCCAGCCCCAGCATTTT.

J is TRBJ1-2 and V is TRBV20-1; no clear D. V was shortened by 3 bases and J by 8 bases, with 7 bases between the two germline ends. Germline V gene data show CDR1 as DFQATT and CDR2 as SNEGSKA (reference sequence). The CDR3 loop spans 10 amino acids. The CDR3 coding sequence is TGCAGTGCTAGGTACAGAGGCTACACCTTC. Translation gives CSARYRGYTF.

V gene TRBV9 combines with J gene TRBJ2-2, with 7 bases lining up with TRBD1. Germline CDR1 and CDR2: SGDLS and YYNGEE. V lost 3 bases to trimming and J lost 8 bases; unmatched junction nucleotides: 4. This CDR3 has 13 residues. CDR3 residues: CASSGRGFGELFF. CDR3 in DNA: TGTGCCAGCAGCGGCAGGGGGTTTGGGGAGCTGTTTTTT.

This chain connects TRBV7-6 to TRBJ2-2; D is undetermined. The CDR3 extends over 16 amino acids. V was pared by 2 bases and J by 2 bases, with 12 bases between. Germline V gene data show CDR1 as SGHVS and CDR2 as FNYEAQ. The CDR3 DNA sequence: TGTGCCAGCAGCTTATTGGGTCCGGCCAACACCGGGGAGCTGTTTTTT. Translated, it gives CASSLLGPANTGELFF.

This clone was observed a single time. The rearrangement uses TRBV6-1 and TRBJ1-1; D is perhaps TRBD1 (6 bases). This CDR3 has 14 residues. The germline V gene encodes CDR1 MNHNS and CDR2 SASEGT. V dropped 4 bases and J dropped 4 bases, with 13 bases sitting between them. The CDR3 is CASSGQVLLTEAFF. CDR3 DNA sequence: TGTGCCAGCAGTGGACAGGTTCTCCTCACTGAAGCTTTCTTT.

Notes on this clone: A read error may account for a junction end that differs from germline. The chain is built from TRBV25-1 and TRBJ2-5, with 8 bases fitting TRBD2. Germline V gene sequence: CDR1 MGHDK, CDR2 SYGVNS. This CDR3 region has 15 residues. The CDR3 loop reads CTSSFGTSGKETQYF. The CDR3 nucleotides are TGTACCAGCAGTTTTGGGACTAGTGGTAAAGAGACCCAGTACTTC. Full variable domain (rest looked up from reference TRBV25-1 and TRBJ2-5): EADIYQTPRYLVIGTGKKITLECSQTMGHDKMYWYQQDPGMELHLIHYSYGVNSTEKGDLSSESTVSRIRTEHFPLTLESARPSHTSQYLCTSSFGTSGKETQYFGPGTRLLVL.

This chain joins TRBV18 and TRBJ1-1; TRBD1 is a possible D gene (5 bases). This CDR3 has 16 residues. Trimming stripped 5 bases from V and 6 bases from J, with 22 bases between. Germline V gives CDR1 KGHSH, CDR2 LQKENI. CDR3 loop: CASSSQEQGKFAEAFF. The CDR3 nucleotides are TGTGCCAGCTCATCCCAGGAGCAGGGAAAGTTCGCTGAAGCTTTCTTT.

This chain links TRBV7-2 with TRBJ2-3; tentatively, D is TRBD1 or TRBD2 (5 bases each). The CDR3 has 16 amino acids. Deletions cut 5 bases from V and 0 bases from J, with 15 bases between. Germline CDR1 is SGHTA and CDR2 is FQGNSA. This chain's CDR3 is CASSPRERISTDTQYF. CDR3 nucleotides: TGTGCCAGCAGCCCCAGGGAGAGAATTAGCACAGATACGCAGTATTTT.

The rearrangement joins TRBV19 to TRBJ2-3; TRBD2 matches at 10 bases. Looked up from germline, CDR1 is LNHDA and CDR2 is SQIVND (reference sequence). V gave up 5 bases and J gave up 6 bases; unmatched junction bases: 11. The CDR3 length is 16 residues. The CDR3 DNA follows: TGTGCCAGTAGTGGAATAGCGGGGGGTTCCCGGGATACGCAGTATTTT. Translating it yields CASSGIAGGSRDTQYF.